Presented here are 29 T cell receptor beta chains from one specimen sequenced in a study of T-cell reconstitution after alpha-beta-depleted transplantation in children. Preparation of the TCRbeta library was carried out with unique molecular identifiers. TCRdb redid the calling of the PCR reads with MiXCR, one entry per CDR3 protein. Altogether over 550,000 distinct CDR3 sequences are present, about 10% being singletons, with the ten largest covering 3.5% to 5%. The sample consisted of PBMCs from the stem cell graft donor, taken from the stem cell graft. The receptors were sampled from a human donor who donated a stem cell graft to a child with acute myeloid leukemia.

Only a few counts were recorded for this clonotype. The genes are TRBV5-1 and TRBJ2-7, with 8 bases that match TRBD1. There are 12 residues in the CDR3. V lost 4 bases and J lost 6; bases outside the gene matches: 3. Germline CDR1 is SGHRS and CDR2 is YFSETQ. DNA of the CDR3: TGCGCCAGCAGCACGGACAGGGCCGAGCAGTACTTC. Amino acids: CASSTDRAEQYF. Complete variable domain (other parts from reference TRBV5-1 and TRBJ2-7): KAGVTQTPRYLIKTRGQQVTLSCSPISGHRSVSWYQQTPGQGLQFLFEYFSETQRNKGNFPGRFSGRQFSNSRSEMNVSTLELGDSALYLCASSTDRAEQYFGPGTRLTVT.

CDR3 DNA sequence: TGTGCCAGCCAGACTTTAACAGATACGCAGTATTTT. Amino acids: CASQTLTDTQYF. The chain is built from TRBV28 and TRBJ2-3; unclear D gene. The V end was cut by 8 bases, the J end by 3 bases, with 9 bases between. The length of the CDR3 is 12 residues. Looked up from germline, CDR1 is MDHEN and CDR2 is SYDVKM.

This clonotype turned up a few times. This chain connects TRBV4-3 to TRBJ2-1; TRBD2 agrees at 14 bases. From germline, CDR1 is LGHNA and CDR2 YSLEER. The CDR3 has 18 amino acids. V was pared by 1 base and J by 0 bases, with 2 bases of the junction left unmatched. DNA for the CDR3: TGCGCCAGCAGCCAAGGGACTAGCGGGAGGAGCTCCTACAATGAGCAGTTCTTC. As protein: CASSQGTSGRSSYNEQFF.

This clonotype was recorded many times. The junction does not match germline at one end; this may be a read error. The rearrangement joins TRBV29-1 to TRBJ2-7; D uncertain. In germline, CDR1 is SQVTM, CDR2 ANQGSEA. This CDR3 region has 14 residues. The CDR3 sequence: CSVKSLGISYEQYF. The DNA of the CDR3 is TGCAGCGTTAAGTCTTTGGGGATCTCCTATGAGCAGTACTTC.

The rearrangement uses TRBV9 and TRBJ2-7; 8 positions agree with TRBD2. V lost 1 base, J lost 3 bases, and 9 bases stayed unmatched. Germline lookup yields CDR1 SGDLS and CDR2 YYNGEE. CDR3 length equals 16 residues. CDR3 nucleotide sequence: TGTGCCAGCAGCGTAACGGCGGGAGGAAAGAGCTACGAGCAGTACTTC. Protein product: CASSVTAGGKSYEQYF.

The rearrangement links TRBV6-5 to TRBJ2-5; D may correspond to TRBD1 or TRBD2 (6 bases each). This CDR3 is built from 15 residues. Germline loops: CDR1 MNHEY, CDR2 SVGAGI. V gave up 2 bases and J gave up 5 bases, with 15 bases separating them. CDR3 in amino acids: CASSYPRGRSETQYF. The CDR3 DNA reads TGTGCCAGCAGTTACCCTAGGGGGAGGAGTGAGACCCAGTACTTC.

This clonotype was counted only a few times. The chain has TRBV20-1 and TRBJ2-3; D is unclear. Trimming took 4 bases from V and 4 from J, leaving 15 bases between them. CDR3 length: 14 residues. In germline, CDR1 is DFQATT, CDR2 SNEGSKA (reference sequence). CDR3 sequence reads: CSAKGVKVADTQYF. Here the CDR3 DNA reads TGCAGTGCTAAAGGAGTTAAGGTTGCAGATACGCAGTATTTT.

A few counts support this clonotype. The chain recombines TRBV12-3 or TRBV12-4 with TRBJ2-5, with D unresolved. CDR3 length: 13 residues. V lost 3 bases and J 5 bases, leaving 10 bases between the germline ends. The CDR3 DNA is TGTGCCAGCAGTTTGACGAGGCGGGAGACCCAGTACTTC. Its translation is CASSLTRRETQYF.

This CDR3 is CASYGGFADEQFF. CDR3 coding DNA: TGCGCCAGCTACGGGGGATTTGCGGATGAGCAGTTCTTC. The rearrangement joins TRBV5-1 to TRBJ2-1; D might be TRBD2 (6 bases). With 7 bases removed from V and 8 bases from J, the gap between germline ends came to 16 bases. CDR3 size: 13 residues. CDR1 and CDR2 (germline): SGHRS, YFSETQ.

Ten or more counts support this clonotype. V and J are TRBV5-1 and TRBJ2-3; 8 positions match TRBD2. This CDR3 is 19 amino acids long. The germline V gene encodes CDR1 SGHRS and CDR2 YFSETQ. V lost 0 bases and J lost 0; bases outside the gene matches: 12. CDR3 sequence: CASSLAPSGFSSSTDTQYF. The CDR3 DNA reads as TGCGCCAGCAGCTTGGCCCCTAGCGGGTTTTCCTCTAGCACAGATACGCAGTATTTT.

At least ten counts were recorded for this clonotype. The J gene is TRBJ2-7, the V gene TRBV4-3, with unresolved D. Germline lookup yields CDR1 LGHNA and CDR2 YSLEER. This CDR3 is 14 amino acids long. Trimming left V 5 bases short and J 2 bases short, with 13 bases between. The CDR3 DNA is TGCGCCAGCAGCTCCCGGACCGGACCCTACGAGCAGTACTTC. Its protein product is CASSSRTGPYEQYF.

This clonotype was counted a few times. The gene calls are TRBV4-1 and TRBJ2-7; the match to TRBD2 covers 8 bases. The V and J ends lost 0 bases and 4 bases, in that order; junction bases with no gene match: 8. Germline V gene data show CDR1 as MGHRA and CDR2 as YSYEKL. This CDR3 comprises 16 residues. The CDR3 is CASSQEYSGTLYEQYF. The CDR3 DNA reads TGCGCCAGCAGCCAAGAGTATAGCGGGACCCTATACGAGCAGTACTTC.

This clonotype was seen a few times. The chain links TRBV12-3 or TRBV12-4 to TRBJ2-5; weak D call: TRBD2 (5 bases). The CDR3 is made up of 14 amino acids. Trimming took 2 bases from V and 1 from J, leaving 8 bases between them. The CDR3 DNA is TGTGCCAGCAGTTTAAGCGGTATCCAAGAGACCCAGTACTTC. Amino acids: CASSLSGIQETQYF.

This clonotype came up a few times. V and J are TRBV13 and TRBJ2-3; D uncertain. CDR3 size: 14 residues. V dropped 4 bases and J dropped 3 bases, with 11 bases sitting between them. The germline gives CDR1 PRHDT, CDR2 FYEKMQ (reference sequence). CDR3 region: CASSSQIRTDTQYF. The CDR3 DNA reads TGTGCCAGCAGCTCACAGATCCGGACAGATACGCAGTATTTT. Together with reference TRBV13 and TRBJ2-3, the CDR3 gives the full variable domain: AAGVIQSPRHLIKEKRETATLKCYPIPRHDTVYWYQQGPGQDPQFLISFYEKMQSDKGSIPDRFSAQQFSDYHSELNMSSLELGDSALYFCASSSQIRTDTQYFGPGTRLTVL.

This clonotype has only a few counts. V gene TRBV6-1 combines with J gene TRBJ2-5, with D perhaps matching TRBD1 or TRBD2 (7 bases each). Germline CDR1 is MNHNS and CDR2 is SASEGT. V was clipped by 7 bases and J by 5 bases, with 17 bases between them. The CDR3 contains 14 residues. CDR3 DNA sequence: TGTGCCAGCAACCCAGGGGGGGCGGCTGAGACCCAGTACTTC. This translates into CASNPGGAAETQYF.

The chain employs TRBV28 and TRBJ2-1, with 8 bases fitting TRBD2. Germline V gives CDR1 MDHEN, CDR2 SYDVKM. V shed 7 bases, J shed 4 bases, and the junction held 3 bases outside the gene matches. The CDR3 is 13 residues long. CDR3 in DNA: TGTGCCAGCAAAAAGCGGGAGTACAATGAGCAGTTCTTC. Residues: CASKKREYNEQFF.

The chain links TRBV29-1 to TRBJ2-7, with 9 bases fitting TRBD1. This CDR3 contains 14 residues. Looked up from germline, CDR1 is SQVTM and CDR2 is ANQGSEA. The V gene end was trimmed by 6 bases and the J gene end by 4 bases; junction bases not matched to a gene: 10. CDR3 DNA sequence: TGCAGCGTAAGGGACAGGGATGGGGATTACGAGCAGTACTTC. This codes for CSVRDRDGDYEQYF.

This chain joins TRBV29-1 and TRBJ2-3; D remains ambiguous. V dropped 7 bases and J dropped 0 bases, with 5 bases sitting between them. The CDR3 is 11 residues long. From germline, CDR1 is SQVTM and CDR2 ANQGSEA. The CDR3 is CSAHSTDTQYF. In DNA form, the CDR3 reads TGCAGCGCCCATAGCACAGATACGCAGTATTTT.

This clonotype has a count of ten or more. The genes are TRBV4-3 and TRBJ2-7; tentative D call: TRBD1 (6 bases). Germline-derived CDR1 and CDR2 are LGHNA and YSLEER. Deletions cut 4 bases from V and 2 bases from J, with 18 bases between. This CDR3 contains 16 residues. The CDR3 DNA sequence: TGCGCCAGCAGCCCGAACTACCAAACAGGGACCTACGAGCAGTACTTC. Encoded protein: CASSPNYQTGTYEQYF.

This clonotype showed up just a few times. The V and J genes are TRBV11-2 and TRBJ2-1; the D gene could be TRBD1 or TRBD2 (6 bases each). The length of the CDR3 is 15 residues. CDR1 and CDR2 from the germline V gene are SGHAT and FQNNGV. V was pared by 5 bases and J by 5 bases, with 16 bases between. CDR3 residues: CASSPQGGGHNEQFF. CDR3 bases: TGTGCCAGCAGCCCCCAAGGAGGGGGTCACAATGAGCAGTTCTTC.

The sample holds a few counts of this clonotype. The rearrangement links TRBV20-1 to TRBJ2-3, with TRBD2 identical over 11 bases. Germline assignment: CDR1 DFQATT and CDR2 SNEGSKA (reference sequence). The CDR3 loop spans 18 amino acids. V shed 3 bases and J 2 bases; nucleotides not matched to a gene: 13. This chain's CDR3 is CSASAGTSGTRVTDTQYF. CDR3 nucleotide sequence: TGCAGTGCTAGTGCCGGGACTAGCGGAACCCGGGTCACAGATACGCAGTATTTT.

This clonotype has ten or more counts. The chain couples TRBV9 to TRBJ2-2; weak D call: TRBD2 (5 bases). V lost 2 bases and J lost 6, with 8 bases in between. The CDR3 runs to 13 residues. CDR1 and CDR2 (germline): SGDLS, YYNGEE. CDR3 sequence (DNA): TGTGCCAGCAGCGTGAGAGGGCCCGGGGAGCTGTTTTTT. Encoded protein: CASSVRGPGELFF.

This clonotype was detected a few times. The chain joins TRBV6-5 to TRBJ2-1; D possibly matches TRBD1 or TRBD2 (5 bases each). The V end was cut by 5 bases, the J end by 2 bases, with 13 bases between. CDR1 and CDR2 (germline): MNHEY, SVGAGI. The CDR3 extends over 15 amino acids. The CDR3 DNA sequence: TGTGCCAGCAGTACTAGGACAAGACCCTACAATGAGCAGTTCTTC. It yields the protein CASSTRTRPYNEQFF.

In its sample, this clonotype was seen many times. The CDR3 DNA reads TGTGCCAGCAGCTTATCAGGCTTCTCCTACAATGAGCAGTTCTTC. It specifies CASSLSGFSYNEQFF. The rearrangement uses TRBV7-9 and TRBJ2-1; no reliable D call. The V gene lost 2 bases and the J gene lost 0 bases, with 8 bases spanning the gap. CDR1 and CDR2 from the germline V gene are SEHNR and FQNEAQ (reference sequence). The CDR3 extends over 15 amino acids.

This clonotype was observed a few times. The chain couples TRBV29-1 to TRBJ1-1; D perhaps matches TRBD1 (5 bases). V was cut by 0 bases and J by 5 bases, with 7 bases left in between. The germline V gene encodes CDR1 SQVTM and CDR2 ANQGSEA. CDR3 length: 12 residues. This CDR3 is CSVEDQGTEAFF. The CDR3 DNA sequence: TGCAGCGTTGAAGATCAGGGAACTGAAGCTTTCTTT.

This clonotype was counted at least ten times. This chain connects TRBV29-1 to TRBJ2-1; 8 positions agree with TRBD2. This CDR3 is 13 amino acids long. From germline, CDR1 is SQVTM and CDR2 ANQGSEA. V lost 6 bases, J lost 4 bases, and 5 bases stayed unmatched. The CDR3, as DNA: TGCAGCGTGGTAGCGGGAACTTACAATGAGCAGTTCTTC. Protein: CSVVAGTYNEQFF.

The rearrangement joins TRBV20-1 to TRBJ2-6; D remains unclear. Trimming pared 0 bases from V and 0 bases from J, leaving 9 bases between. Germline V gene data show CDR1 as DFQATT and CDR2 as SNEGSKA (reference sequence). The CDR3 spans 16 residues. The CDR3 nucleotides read TGCAGTGCTAGAGAACAAGCGAACTCTGGGGCCAACGTCCTGACTTTC. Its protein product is CSAREQANSGANVLTF.

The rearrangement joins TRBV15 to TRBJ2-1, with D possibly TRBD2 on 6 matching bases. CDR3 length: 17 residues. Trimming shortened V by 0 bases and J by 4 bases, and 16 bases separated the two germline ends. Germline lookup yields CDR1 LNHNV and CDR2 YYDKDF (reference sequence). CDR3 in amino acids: CATSRDLGAGWYNEQFF. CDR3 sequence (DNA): TGTGCCACCAGCAGAGATCTTGGCGCGGGATGGTACAATGAGCAGTTCTTC.

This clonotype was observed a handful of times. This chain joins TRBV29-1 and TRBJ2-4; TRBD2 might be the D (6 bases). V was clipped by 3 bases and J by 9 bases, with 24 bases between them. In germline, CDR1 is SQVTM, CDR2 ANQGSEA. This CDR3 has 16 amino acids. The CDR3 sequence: CSVERALLGQEGIQYF. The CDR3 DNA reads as TGCAGCGTTGAGAGGGCCCTACTGGGCCAGGAGGGCATTCAGTACTTC.